Listed below are T cell receptor beta chains from one sample, sequenced in a study of T cells in Graves' hyperthyroidism and ophthalmopathy. Each CDR3 protein gets one entry after TCRdb re-called the multiplex PCR reads with MiXCR. The sample shows some 620,000 distinct CDR3 sequences, about 16% of them seen only once. The sequencing sample was made of blood. The receptors were sampled from a woman aged 25 to 39 with Graves' hyperthyroidism. CDR3s include the opening cysteine and the closing phenylalanine or tryptophan. A D gene is named only where the DNA matches it firmly. Not all rows give a size; the values are once, few, many and, for expanded clones, a class.

CDR3nt	CDR3aa	d_gene	j_gene	abundance	v_gene
TGTGCCAGCAGCTCCTCAACTAGCGGGAGCGGACAGTTCTTC	CASSSSTSGSGQFF	TRBD2	TRBJ2-1	few	TRBV7-9
TGCGCCAGCAGCCAAGATCCCACAGGGGGCACAGATACGCAGTATTTT	CASSQDPTGGTDTQYF	TRBD1	TRBJ2-3	NA	TRBV4-3
TGCGCCAGCAGACCGACGACAGGGCCAGGAGTCGGCTACACCTTC	CASRPTTGPGVGYTF	TRBD1	TRBJ1-2	NA	TRBV5-1
TGTGCCAGCAGGACAGAAAATTTGAACACTGAAGCTTTCTTT	CASRTENLNTEAFF	NA	TRBJ1-1	few	TRBV25-1
TGTGCCAGCAGTCAACAGGGGTATACCAATGAGCAGTTCTTC	CASSQQGYTNEQFF	TRBD1	TRBJ2-1	many	TRBV25-1
TGTGCCAGCAGTTACCGGACTGGGGGCGATACGCAGTATTTT	CASSYRTGGDTQYF	NA	TRBJ2-3	few	TRBV27
TGTGCCAGCAGCGAGGGGGACGCACTGTCCTACGAGCAGTACTTC	CASSEGDALSYEQYF	NA	TRBJ2-7	many	TRBV9
TGCAGTGCTAGAGCTTACGGGTCCTCTATTCTACAAGAGACCCAGTACTTC	CSARAYGSSILQETQYF	NA	TRBJ2-5	NA	TRBV20-1
TGCAGCGGAGGACAGGGGAACACTGAAGCTTTCTTT	CSGGQGNTEAFF	TRBD1	TRBJ1-1	NA	TRBV29-1
TGTGCCAGCAGCCCCCGAGGCGTAGAACGAGAGACCCAGTACTTC	CASSPRGVERETQYF	NA	TRBJ2-5	many	TRBV11-2
TGTGCCAGCAGCCCCAGGGGGGTGAGGACAGATACGCAGTATTTT	CASSPRGVRTDTQYF	NA	TRBJ2-3	NA	TRBV9
TGTGCCACCAGTGATTTGCTAGCGGGAGGGGACAATGAGCAGTTCTTC	CATSDLLAGGDNEQFF	TRBD2	TRBJ2-1	NA	TRBV24-1
TGTGCCAGCAGTTACTCTAAGCGGGAGGGCCAATACCAGCAGTACTTC	CASSYSKREGQYQQYF	TRBD2	TRBJ2-7	NA	TRBV6-5
TGTGCCAGCAGCGGTGGGACATCAGATACGCAGTATTTT	CASSGGTSDTQYF	NA	TRBJ2-3	few	TRBV5-6
TGTGCCAGCAGTGAACGGTTGCCAGGGACTAATCAGCCCCAGCATTTT	CASSERLPGTNQPQHF	NA	TRBJ1-5	few	TRBV6-1
TGCAGTGCTAGCCGGACAGGGGGTAACATTCAGTACTTC	CSASRTGGNIQYF	TRBD1	TRBJ2-4	few	TRBV20-1
TGTGCCAGCAGTTCGGCGTACACCGGGGAGCTGTTTTTT	CASSSAYTGELFF	NA	TRBJ2-2	many	TRBV28
TGTGCCAGCAGCTTAGGGCAGTTAAATTCACCCCTCCACTTT	CASSLGQLNSPLHF	NA	TRBJ1-6	NA	TRBV11-2
TGTGCCAGCAGTTATTCCATCCAGATGGGGAATTCGCCCCTCCACTTT	CASSYSIQMGNSPLHF	NA	TRBJ1-6	many	TRBV6-1
TGTGCCAGCAGTTTAATAACATGGACTAGGAACACCGGGGAGCTGTTTTTT	CASSLITWTRNTGELFF	TRBD2	TRBJ2-2	few	TRBV28
TGTGCCATCAGTGCCGTAGATACGCAGTATTTT	CAISAVDTQYF	NA	TRBJ2-3	NA	TRBV10-3
TGTGCCAGCAGTTTGTCCGGGGGCAACACTGAAGCTTTCTTT	CASSLSGGNTEAFF	NA	TRBJ1-1	many	TRBV27
TGTGCCAGCGACAGGGGGGGGCAGCACACTGAAGCTTTCTTT	CASDRGGQHTEAFF	TRBD1	TRBJ1-1	NA	TRBV6-1
TGTGCCAGCAGTTTGCCAGGGTTAGGCTATGGCTACACCTTC	CASSLPGLGYGYTF	NA	TRBJ1-2	many	TRBV28
TGTGCCAGCAGTTTCGCCCTAACCTATGGCTACACCTTC	CASSFALTYGYTF	NA	TRBJ1-2	once	TRBV12-3/TRBV12-4
TGTGCCAGCAGTACAGGGAGGTCCACTGAAGCTTTCTTT	CASSTGRSTEAFF	NA	TRBJ1-1	NA	TRBV6-1
TGTGCCAGCAGCTTAGCGCCTGGGAACACTGAAGCTTTCTTT	CASSLAPGNTEAFF	NA	TRBJ1-1	many	TRBV7-6
TGTGCCAGCAGCTTCAGGGAATCTGGGGCCAACGTCCTGACTTTC	CASSFRESGANVLTF	NA	TRBJ2-6	many	TRBV7-9
TGTGCCAGCAGTTCCCTCGCTGGCTACACCTTC	CASSSLAGYTF	NA	TRBJ1-2	NA	TRBV12-3/TRBV12-4
TGTGCCAGTACCACCGGAAACCAAGAGACCCAGTACTTC	CASTTGNQETQYF	NA	TRBJ2-5	many	TRBV28
TGCGCCAGCAGCCCAGGTTCCCCCCTGGGGACCCAGTACTTC	CASSPGSPLGTQYF	NA	TRBJ2-5	few	TRBV5-1
TGTGCCAGCAGCTTGGCGGGAGTCCCAGATACGCAGTATTTT	CASSLAGVPDTQYF	TRBD2	TRBJ2-3	NA	TRBV7-9
TGTGCTAGCAGCTTAGGGACCCACTCCTACAATGAGCAGTTCTTC	CASSLGTHSYNEQFF	NA	TRBJ2-1	many	TRBV7-7
TGCAGCCACGCGGCAGGGGGTAATGGCTACACCTTC	CSHAAGGNGYTF	TRBD1	TRBJ1-2	NA	TRBV29-1
TGTGCCTGGGGGGGTCTACCCTTCTACGAGCAGTACTTC	CAWGGLPFYEQYF	NA	TRBJ2-7	many	TRBV30
TGTGCCAGCAGCCAAGGAACCTACGAGCAGTACTTC	CASSQGTYEQYF	NA	TRBJ2-7	many	TRBV3-1
TGCAGCGTTGGACAGGCCGCTGAAGCTTTCTTT	CSVGQAAEAFF	NA	TRBJ1-1	many	TRBV29-1
TGCAGTGCCCCGGGAGAAATGAACACTGAAGCTTTCTTT	CSAPGEMNTEAFF	NA	TRBJ1-1	many	TRBV20-1
TGTGCCACCAGCAAAGAGGGAGGGGAACTAGCGGGAGGGACCTACGAGCAGTACTTC	CATSKEGGELAGGTYEQYF	TRBD2	TRBJ2-7	many	TRBV15
TGTGCCAGTACTCTCTACCCCGGGACCTACAATGAGCAGTTCTTC	CASTLYPGTYNEQFF	NA	TRBJ2-1	NA	TRBV19
TGTGCCAGCAGCCGGGACCCAACGGGGGAAAAACTGTTTTTT	CASSRDPTGEKLFF	NA	TRBJ1-4	NA	TRBV9
TGTGCCAGCAGGAAAAGCGGGAGCGCCCATGAGCAGTTCTTC	CASRKSGSAHEQFF	TRBD2	TRBJ2-1	many	TRBV6-1
TGTGCCAGCTGCCAGACCTACGAGCAGTACTTC	CASCQTYEQYF	NA	TRBJ2-7	many	TRBV2
TGCGCCAGCAGCCCCGAGGACAGTGGCTATGGCTACACCTTC	CASSPEDSGYGYTF	NA	TRBJ1-2	many	TRBV5-1
TGTGCCAGCAGTTACTCTCCACAGATAAACACTGAAGCTTTCTTT	CASSYSPQINTEAFF	NA	TRBJ1-1	many	TRBV6-5
TGTGCCAGCAGCTTACGGACAGGGGGCGAAGGAAACACCATATATTTT	CASSLRTGGEGNTIYF	TRBD1	TRBJ1-3	NA	TRBV7-9
TGTGCCAGCAGCCCACCTCGGCATGTCAGGGGTCACAATGAGCAGTTCTTC	CASSPPRHVRGHNEQFF	NA	TRBJ2-1	many	TRBV7-9
TGCGCCAGCAAACCCCCGCCGAACACCGGGGAGCTGTTTTTT	CASKPPPNTGELFF	NA	TRBJ2-2	many	TRBV5-1
TGTGCCAGCAGCTTAGGAGGTTTGGCAGGATCTAACTATGGCTACACCTTC	CASSLGGLAGSNYGYTF	NA	TRBJ1-2	NA	TRBV11-3
TGTGCCAGCAGTCGACGGGGCAGCGCCAGCTACGAGCAGTACTTC	CASSRRGSASYEQYF	NA	TRBJ2-7	NA	TRBV25-1
TGTGCCTGGGATAACAGGGGGTTAGGGGCTTTCTTT	CAWDNRGLGAFF	TRBD1	TRBJ1-1	many	TRBV30
TGTGCCAGTAGACGGGTGGTTCTGAACACTGAAGCTTTCTTT	CASRRVVLNTEAFF	NA	TRBJ1-1	NA	TRBV19